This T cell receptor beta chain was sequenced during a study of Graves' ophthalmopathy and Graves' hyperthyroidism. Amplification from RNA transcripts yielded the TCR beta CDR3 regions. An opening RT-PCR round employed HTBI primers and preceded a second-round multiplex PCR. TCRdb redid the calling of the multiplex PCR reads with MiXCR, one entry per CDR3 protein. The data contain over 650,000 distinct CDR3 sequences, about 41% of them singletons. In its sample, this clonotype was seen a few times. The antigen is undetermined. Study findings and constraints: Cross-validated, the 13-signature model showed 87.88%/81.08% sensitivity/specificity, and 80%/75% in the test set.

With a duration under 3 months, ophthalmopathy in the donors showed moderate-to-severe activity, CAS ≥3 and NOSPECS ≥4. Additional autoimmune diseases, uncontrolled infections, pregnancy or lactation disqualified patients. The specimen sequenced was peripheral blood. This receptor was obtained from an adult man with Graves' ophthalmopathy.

The CDR3 coding sequence is TGCAGCGGGGGACAGGGCATCTACGAGCAGTACTTC. Amino acids: CSGGQGIYEQYF. The V and J genes are TRBV29-1 and TRBJ2-7; 9 nucleotides match TRBD1. The germline V gene encodes CDR1 SQVTM and CDR2 ANQGSEA. Trimming removed 7 bases from V and 3 bases from J; junction bases left unmatched: 4. There are 12 residues in the CDR3.